Given below is one T cell receptor beta chain in context. The antigen remains unidentified. The data were taken from a study of shared clonotypes between healthy human individuals. Across the study: Aged 18 to 49, the donors were two women and three men. General study results and limits: Only a few donors were included, so the genetic and exposure-history diversity represented was limited. Sharing across four donors was highest in naive CD4 (around 5%) and lowest in memory CD8 (about 0.4%).

The V gene's germline CDR1 is MDHEN and CDR2 SYDVKM. The CDR3 runs to 16 residues. V was clipped by 6 bases and J by 1 base, with 17 bases between them. Libraries were prepared by immunoSEQ multiplex PCR; TCRdb keeps only in-frame clonotypes and omits some of them. The table includes about 2.5 million clones, 85% to 95% detected once. The chain combines TRBV28 with TRBJ2-3; the D is unclear. This TCR came from a man aged 18 to 35 in good health. Some clones in this sample may be carry-over from other donors' samples. The sample was naive CD4+ T cells from PBMCs. The sample's subset: CD45RA+ positively selected. In DNA, the CDR3 is TGTGCCAGCAGGGGCTCTCCCGGACGGGGCACAGATACGCAGTATTTT. Encoded protein: CASRGSPGRGTDTQYF. The full variable domain, its missing parts supplied by reference TRBV28 and TRBJ2-3, is DVKVTQSSRYLVKRTGEKVFLECVQDMDHENMFWYRQDPGLGLRLIYFSYDVKMKEKGDIPEGYSVSREKKERFSLILESASTNQTSMYLCASRGSPGRGTDTQYFGPGTRLTVL.